The following is a TCR beta chain sequence with its context. It lacks a known antigen. Base quality data are lacking; no much larger clone is found one base away. This entry belongs to a study of blood T cells in healthy people across ages (dated by TCRdb to 2013 to 2016). A note on the overall study: In model experiments, template switching captured about one uniquely barcoded TCR beta cDNA molecule for every two T cells. The study measured age-related changes in TCR beta repertoire diversity using deep sequencing normalized with unique cDNA molecular identifiers. The donors were divided into four age groups: young (average about 16 years), middle-aged (over 35), aged (about 62) and long-lived (about 84). Donors of different ages were randomly distributed across sequencing lanes to avoid experimental bias. The study analyzed two additional independent replicas of 1 million unique cDNA reads from the same blood draw for two donors, one aged 18 to 29 and one aged 80 or older.

Including cysteine and phenylalanine, the CDR3 has 18 amino acids. Of all the DNA, just the CDR3 is kept, 54 bases in frame from base 1. In the germline V gene, CDR1 corresponds to SGHVS and CDR2 to FNYEAQ. At the junction V is shortened by 4 bases and J by 0 bases, with 19 bases in between. Receptors were amplified or captured by 5' RACE. TCRdb lists the instrument as Illumina HiSeq 2500. A second PCR of roughly 6 to 11 cycles was run with a J-beta primer mix and a sample-barcoded 5' primer. A template-switch 5' adaptor carrying 12 random nucleotides introduced a unique molecular identifier onto each TCR beta cDNA molecule. At least 3 million CDR3-containing paired-end reads were obtained from each sample. First-strand cDNA was synthesized from all RNA with the Mint cDNA synthesis kit, primed by a TRBC-specific oligonucleotide. All cDNA was treated with uracil-DNA glycosylase and then went through a first 18-cycle PCR with the universal primers M1SS and BC2_uni_R. The authors' pipeline ran thus. For normalization, 1 million high-quality reads, each with a distinct molecular identifier, were randomly selected from each sample. Instead of being binned into consensus sequences, reads with shared molecular identifiers were discarded. CDR3 identification, clonotype clustering and error correction used MiTCR with a Q25 quality threshold and the strictest error-elimination algorithm. Lower-bound total TCR beta diversity was estimated with a nonparametric unseen species model using Euler transformation. The public sequencing data were trimmed at Q25 with fastp and processed into clonotypes with MiXCR by TCRdb, which kept only in-frame beta chains. Every distinct CDR3 protein forms one entry, paired with its most common genes and DNA. V and J calls and clone size were set by TCRdb, not the authors. For this sample there are hundreds of thousands of distinct CDR3 sequences; around 43% appear just once. The ten largest clonotypes hold roughly 19% of the sample.

The roughly 42 donors, aged roughly 6 to 95 years, were systemically healthy Caucasian individuals from Russia. Ten milliliters of peripheral blood were drawn from each donor into EDTA-treated Vacutainer tubes. PBMCs were isolated by Ficoll-Paque density-gradient centrifugation, with at least 6.5 million obtained per sample. Total RNA, at least 6 micrograms per sample, was extracted from PBMCs with Trizol reagent. Naive CD45RAhigh/CD27high T cell percentages were measured by flow cytometry on a PBMC aliquot from every donor. Overall results and qualifications from the work: Because donor CMV infection status was unknown, age-related changes in expanded clonotypes were potentially confounded. Compared with the aged group, the long-lived group had more naive CD4+ T cells, fewer expanded clones and increased TCR diversity, a pattern suggesting age selection. Estimates of total diversity from one million sequenced T cells were regarded as lower bounds and underestimates. Observed TCR beta diversity correlated strongly with the percentage of naive T cells measured by flow cytometry. Since profiling was done on bulk unsorted PBMCs, naive and antigen-experienced compartments could not be conclusively compared. As age increased, observed TCR beta diversity per million T cells dropped in a roughly linear way, and a significant reduction was already evident by age about 40.

Recombination joined TRBV7-6 with TRBJ2-1, with TRBD1 as a weak D call on 6 bases. The specimen was blood. The receptor comes from a man between 60 and 75 years old in good health. The CDR3 amino acid sequence is: CASSSPSRGPTSYNEQFF. The sequenced DNA is TGTGCCAGCAGCTCCCCCTCCAGGGGCCCCACCTCCTACAATGAGCAGTTCTTC.